The present T cell receptor beta chain was sequenced within a study of T cell responses to AZD1222 COVID-19 vaccine. Study findings and constraints: The number of AZD1222 recipients seropositive at baseline was only 5 to 7. Nearly half of unique spike-specific TCRs reportedly avoided B.1.351 and B.1.1.7 mutated regions.

As for this clone: The antigen is not known.

Method: immunoSEQ multiplex PCR; TCRdb's copy keeps in-frame clones and lacks some. Of under 95,000 clones detected, over 75% appear once; the ten largest clones hold 15% to 20%. The CDR3 is 14 amino acids. V lost 4 bases and J lost 2; bases outside the gene matches: 5. Germline CDR1 SGHRS, CDR2 YFSETQ. This sequence joins TRBV5-1 and TRBJ1-2, with 7 bases aligning to TRBD1. This sequence was found in an adult in good health. This specimen consisted of peripheral blood, obtained on day 0 of AZD1222 vaccination. CDR3 region: CASSAQGENYGYTF. The CDR3 DNA sequence: TGCGCCAGCAGCGCTCAGGGGGAGAACTATGGCTACACCTTC.